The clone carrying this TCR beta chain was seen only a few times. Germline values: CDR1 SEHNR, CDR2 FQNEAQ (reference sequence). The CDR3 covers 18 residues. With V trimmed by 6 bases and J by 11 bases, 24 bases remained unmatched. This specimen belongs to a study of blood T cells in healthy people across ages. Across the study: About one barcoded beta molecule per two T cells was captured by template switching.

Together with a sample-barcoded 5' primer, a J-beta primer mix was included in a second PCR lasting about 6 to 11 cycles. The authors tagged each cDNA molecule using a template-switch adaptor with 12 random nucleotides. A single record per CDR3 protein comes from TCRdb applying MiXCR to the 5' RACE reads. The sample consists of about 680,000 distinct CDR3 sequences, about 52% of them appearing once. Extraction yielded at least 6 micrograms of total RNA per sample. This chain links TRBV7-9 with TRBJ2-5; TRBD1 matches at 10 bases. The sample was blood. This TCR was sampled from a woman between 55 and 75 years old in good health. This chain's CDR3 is CASSPPGTGVLVRGQQYF. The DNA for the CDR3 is TGTGCCAGCAGTCCGCCCGGGACAGGGGTGCTCGTACGGGGCCAGCAGTACTTC.